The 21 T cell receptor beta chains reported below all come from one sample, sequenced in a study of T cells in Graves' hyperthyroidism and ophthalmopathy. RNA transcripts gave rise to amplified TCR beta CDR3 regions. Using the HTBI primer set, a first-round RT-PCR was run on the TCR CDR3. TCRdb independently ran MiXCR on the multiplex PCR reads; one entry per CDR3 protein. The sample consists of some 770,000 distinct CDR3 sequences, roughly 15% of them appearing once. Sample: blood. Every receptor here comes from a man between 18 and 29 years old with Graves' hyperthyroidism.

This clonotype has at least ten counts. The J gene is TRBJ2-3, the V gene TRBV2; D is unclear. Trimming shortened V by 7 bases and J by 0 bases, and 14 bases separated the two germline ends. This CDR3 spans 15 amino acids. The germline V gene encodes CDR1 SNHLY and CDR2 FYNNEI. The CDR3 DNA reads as TGTGCCAGCATCAGACAAGCGCTTAGCACAGATACGCAGTATTTT. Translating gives CASIRQALSTDTQYF.

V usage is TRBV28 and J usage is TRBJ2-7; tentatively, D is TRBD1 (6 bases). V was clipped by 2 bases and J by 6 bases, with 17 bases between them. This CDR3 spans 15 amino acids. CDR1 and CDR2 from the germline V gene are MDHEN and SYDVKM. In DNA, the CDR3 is TGTGCCAGCAGTTTAAACAGGGAATTTAGTGGCGAGCAGTACTTC. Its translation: CASSLNREFSGEQYF.

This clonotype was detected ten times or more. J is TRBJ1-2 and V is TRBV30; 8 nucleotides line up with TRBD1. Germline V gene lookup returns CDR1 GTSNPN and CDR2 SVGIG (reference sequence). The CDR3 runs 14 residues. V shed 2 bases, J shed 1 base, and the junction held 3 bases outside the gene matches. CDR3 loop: CAWSSTGVNYGYTF. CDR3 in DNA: TGTGCCTGGAGTTCGACAGGGGTTAACTATGGCTACACCTTC.

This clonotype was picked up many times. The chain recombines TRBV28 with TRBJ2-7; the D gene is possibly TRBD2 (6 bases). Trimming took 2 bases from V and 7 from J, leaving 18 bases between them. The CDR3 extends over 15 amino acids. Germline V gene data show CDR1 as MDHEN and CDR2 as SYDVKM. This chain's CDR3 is CASSLIWDDGGEQYF. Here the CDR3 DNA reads TGTGCCAGCAGTTTAATCTGGGACGATGGAGGGGAGCAGTACTTC.

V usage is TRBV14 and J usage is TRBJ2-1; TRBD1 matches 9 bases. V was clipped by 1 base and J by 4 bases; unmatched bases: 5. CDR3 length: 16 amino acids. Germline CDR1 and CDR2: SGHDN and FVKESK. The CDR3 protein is CASSQGGTGRYNEQFF. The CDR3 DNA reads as TGTGCCAGCAGCCAAGGGGGGACAGGGCGTTACAATGAGCAGTTCTTC.

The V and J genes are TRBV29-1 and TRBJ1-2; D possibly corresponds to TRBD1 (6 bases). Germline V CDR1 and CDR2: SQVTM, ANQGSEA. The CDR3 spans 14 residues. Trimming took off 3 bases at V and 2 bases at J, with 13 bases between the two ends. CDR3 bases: TGCAGCGTTGACGGAGCAGGACAGAACTATGGCTACACCTTC. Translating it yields CSVDGAGQNYGYTF.

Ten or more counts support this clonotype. Here the CDR3 DNA reads TGCAGTGTGCGCGGGCAATCCTACGAGCAGTACTTC. The encoded protein is CSVRGQSYEQYF. The chain has TRBV20-1 and TRBJ2-7, with D tentatively TRBD2 (5 bases). The CDR3 length is 12 residues. Trimming cost V 7 bases and J 1 base, with 11 bases left between them. Per germline, CDR1 DFQATT and CDR2 SNEGSKA (reference sequence).

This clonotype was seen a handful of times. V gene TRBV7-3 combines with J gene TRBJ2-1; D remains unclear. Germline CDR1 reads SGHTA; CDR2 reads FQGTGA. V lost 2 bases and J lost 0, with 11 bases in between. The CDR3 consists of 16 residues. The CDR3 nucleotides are TGTGCCAGCAGCTTATTGGGGTCCGACTCCTACAATGAGCAGTTCTTC. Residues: CASSLLGSDSYNEQFF.

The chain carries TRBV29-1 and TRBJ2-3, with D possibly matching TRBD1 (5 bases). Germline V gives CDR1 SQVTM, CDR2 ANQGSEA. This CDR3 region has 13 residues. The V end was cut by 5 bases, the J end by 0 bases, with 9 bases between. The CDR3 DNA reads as TGCAGCGTTCAGGGTTACAGCACAGATACGCAGTATTTT. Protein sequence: CSVQGYSTDTQYF.

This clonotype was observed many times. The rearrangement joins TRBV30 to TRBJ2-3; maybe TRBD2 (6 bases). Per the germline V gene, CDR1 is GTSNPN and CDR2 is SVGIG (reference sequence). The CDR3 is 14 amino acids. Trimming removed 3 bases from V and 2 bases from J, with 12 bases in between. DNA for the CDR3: TGTGCCTGGAGAGGGGCGGGAACCACAGATACGCAGTATTTT. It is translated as CAWRGAGTTDTQYF.

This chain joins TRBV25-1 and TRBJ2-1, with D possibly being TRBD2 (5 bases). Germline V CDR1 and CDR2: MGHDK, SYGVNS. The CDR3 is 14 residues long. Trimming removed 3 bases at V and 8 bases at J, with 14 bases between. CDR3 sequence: CASSDRTDLDEQFF. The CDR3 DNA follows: TGTGCCAGCAGTGACCGGACGGACTTGGATGAGCAGTTCTTC.

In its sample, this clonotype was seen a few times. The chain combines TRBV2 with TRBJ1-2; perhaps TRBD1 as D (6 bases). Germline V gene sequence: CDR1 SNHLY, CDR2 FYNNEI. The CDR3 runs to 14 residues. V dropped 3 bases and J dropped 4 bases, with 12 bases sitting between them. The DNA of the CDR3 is TGTGCCAGCAGTGATGGCCTAGGGGGCTATGGCTACACCTTC. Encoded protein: CASSDGLGGYGYTF.

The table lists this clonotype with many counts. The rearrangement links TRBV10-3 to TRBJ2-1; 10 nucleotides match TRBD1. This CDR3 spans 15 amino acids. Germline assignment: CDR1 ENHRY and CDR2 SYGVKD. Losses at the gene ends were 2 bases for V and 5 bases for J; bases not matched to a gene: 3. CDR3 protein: CAISERGQGHNEQFF. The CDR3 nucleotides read TGTGCCATCAGTGAGAGGGGACAGGGGCACAATGAGCAGTTCTTC.

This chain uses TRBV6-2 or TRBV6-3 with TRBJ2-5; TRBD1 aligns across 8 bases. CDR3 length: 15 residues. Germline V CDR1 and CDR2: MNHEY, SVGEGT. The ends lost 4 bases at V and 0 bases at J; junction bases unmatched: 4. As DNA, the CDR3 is TGTGCCAGCAGTTGGACAGGGAGGCACCAAGAGACCCAGTACTTC. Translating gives CASSWTGRHQETQYF.

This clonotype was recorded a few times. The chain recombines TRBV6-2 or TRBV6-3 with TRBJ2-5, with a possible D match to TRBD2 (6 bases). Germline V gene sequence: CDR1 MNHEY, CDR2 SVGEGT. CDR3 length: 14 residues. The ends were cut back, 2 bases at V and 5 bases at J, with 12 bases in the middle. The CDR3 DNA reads TGTGCCAGCAGTTACGAACTACGGGAGGAGACCCAGTACTTC. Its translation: CASSYELREETQYF.

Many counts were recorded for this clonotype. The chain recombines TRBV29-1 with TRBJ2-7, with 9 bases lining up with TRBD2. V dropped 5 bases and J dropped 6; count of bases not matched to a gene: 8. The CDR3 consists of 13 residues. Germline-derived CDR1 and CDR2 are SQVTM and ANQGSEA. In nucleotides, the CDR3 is TGCAGCGTTTCCGGACTAGCGCGGAGCGAGCAGTACTTC. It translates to CSVSGLARSEQYF.

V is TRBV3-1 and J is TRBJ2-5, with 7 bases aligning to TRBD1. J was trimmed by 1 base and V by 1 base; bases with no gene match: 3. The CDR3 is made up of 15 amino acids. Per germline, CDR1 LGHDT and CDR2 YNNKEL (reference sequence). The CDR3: CASSQAPGGQETQYF. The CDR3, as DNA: TGTGCCAGCAGCCAAGCGCCAGGGGGCCAAGAGACCCAGTACTTC.

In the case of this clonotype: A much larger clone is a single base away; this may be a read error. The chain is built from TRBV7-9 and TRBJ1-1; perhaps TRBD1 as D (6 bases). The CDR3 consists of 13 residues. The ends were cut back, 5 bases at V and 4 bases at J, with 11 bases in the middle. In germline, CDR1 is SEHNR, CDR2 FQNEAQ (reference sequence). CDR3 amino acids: CASSTHRATEAFF. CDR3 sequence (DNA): TGTGCCAGCAGCACGCACAGGGCCACTGAAGCTTTCTTT.

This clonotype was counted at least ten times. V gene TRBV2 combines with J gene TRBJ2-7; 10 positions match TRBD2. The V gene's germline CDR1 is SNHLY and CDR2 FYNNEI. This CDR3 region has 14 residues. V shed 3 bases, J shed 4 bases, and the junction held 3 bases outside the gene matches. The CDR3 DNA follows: TGTGCCAGCAGTGAGGGACTAGCGAGTTACGAGCAGTACTTC. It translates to CASSEGLASYEQYF.

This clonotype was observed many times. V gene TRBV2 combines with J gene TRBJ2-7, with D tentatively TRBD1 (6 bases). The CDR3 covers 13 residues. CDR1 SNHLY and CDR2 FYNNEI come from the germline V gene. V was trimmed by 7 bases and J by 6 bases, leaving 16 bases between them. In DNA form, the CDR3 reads TGTGCCAGCATTAGGGCCCAGGGGATCGAGCAGTACTTC. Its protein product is CASIRAQGIEQYF.

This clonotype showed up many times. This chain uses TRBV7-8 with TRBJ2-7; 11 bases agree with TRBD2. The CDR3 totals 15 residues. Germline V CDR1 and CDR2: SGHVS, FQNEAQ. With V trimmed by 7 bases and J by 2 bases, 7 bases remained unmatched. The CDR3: CASNSYSGRAYEQYF. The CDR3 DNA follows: TGTGCCAGCAACTCGTATAGCGGGAGGGCCTACGAGCAGTACTTC.